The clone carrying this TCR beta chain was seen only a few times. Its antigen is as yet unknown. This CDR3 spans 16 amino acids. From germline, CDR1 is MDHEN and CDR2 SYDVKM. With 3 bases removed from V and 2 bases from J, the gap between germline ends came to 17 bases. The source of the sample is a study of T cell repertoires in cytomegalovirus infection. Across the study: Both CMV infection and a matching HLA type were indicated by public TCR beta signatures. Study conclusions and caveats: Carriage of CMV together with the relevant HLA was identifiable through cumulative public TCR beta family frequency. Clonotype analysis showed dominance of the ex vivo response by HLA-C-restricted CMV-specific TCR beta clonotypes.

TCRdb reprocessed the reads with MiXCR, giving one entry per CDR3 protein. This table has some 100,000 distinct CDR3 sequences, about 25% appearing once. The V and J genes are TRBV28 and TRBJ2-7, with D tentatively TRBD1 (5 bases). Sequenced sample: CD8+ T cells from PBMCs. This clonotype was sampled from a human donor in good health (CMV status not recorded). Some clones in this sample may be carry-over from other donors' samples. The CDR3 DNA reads TGTGCCAGCAGTTTTTACTTGAGCGACAGAGCCTACGAGCAGTACTTC. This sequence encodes CASSFYLSDRAYEQYF.